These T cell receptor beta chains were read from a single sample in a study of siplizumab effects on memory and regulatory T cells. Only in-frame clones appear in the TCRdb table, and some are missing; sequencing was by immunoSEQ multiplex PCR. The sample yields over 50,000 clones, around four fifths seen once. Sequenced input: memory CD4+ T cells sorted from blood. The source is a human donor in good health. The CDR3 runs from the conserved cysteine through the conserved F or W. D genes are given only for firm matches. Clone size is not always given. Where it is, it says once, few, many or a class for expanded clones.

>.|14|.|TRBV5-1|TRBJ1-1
CASRFGGSNTEAFF
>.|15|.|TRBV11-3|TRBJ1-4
CASSRSYGGNEKLFF
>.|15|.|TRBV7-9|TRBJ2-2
CASSLTLGLTGELFF
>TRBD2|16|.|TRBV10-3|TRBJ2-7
CAISRLAGGSSGEQYF
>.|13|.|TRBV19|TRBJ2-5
CASSMRPWETQYF
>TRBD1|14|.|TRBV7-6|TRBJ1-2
CASSFGRGDYGYTF
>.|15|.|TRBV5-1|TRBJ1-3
CASSLDNLAGNTIYF
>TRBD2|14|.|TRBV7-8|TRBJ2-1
CASSLLAGGSEQFF
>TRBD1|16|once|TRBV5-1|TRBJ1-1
CASSLGNIDRASEAFF
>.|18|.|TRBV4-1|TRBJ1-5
CASSQDWGGRVANQPQHF
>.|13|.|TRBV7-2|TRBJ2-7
CASSLGRAYEQYF
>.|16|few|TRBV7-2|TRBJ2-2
CASSFSGLRGTGELFF
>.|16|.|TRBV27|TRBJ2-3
CASSLALGGPADTQYF
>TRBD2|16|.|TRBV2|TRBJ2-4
CASSEALPGGPGIQYF
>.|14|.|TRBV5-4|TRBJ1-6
CASSLDYANSPLHF
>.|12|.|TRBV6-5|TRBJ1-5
CASSSSQQPQHF
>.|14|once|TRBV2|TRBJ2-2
CASSGRVNAGELFF
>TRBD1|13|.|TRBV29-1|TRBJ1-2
CSVDTDRVKGYTF
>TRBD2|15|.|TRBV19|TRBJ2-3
CASSYRSGNTDTQYF
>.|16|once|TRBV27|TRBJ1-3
CASSPWGPTSGNTIYF
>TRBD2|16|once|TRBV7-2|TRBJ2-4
CASSLEIAGAFDIQYF
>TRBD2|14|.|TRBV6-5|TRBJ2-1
CASSTSGGAGEQFF
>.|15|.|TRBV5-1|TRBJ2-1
CASSLIQTTYNEQFF
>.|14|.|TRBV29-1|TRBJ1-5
CSVEVTGATGAQHF
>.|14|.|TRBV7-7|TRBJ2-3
CASAPGPSTDTQYF
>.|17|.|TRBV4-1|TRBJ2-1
CASSHSPRGASYNEQFF
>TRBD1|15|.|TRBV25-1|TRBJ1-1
CASSGIQGESTEAFF
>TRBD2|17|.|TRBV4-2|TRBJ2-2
CASSQVASGAGTGELFF
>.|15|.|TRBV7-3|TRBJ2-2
CASSLQTGNTGELFF
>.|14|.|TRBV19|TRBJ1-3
CASSVQGTGNTIYF
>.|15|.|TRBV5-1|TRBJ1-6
CASSSQGDGNSPLHF
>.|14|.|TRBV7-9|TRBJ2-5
CASSLAGHQETQYF
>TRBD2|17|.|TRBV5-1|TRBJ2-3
CASSPGPRGVDTDTQYF
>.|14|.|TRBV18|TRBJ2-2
CASSPQEFTGELFF
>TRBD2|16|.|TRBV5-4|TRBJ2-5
CASSLNSGGRQETQYF
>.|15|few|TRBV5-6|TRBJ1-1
CASSFGWVGGAEAFF
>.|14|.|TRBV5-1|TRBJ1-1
CASKIRAGWTEAFF
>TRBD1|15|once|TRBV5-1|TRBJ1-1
CASSVGDRALTEAFF
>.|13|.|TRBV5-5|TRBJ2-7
CASGWGYSYEQYF
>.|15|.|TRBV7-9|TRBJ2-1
CASSLPRRMGNEQFF
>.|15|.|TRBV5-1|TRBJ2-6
CASSLEGFGANVLTF
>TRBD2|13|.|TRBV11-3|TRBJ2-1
CASSLATSGRQFF
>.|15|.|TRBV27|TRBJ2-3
CASSLSGAVSNTQYF
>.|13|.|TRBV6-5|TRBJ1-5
CASSSTGQGPQHF
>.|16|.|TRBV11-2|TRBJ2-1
CASAPVGLTLYNEQFF
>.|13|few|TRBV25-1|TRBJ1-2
CASSELAGRGYTF
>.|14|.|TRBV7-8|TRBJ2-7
CASSLAQTPYEQYF
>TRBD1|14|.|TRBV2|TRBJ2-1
CASGGTGAYNEQFF
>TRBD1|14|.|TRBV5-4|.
CASSLGTGIYEQYF
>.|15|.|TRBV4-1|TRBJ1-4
CASSQFRVGSEKLFF
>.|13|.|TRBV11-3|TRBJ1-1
CASSLGSNTEAFF
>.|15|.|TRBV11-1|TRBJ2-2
CASRPTADGTGELFF
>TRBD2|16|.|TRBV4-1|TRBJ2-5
CASSQDRGLATETQYF